These 17 T cell receptor beta chains originate from one sample sequenced in a study of read filtering for tumor transcriptome and immune sequencing. The library was built from 400 to 500 ng RNA with molecular barcoded adaptors for alpha/delta and beta/gamma chains. TCRdb re-called the reads through MiXCR, storing one row per CDR3 protein. The sample gives approximately 61,000 distinct CDR3 sequences, about 19% of which show up once; more than 13% is in the top ten. Sequencing was done on a sample of a population of CD138-negative cells sorted from bone marrow. The source is a donor aged 40 or over with multiple myeloma.

This rearrangement joins TRBV11-2 to TRBJ2-3; 8 bases map to TRBD2. The CDR3 has 15 residues. CDR1 is SGHAT and CDR2 is FQNNGV in the germline V gene. V lost 1 base to trimming and J lost 3 bases; unmatched junction nucleotides: 3. The DNA of the CDR3 is TGTGCCAGCAGCTTAGCGGTAGCGGGGACAGATACGCAGTATTTT. It is translated as CASSLAVAGTDTQYF.

This clonotype was recorded many times. The V and J genes are TRBV20-1 and TRBJ1-6; D is ambiguous. Trimming took 1 base from V and 5 from J, leaving 9 bases between them. The CDR3 covers 14 residues. Germline V gene data show CDR1 as DFQATT and CDR2 as SNEGSKA (reference sequence). The CDR3 spells CSARAQVDNSPLHF. CDR3 nucleotide sequence: TGCAGTGCTAGAGCCCAGGTTGATAATTCACCCCTCCACTTT.

J is TRBJ1-6 and V is TRBV11-2, with 10 bases aligning to TRBD1. The V segment lost 4 bases and the J segment 14 bases; nucleotides outside the gene matches: 5. Germline CDR1 is SGHAT and CDR2 is FQNNGV. The CDR3 consists of 13 residues. The CDR3 region has the DNA TGTGCCAGCAGCTCCCTGGACAGGGGGTCCCTCCACTTT. It codes for CASSSLDRGSLHF.

The chain carries TRBV30 and TRBJ2-2, with 10 positions matching TRBD2. With V trimmed by 2 bases and J by 4 bases, 4 bases remained unmatched. Germline CDR1 reads GTSNPN; CDR2 reads SVGIG (reference sequence). The CDR3 is 15 residues long. CDR3 residues: CAWSSSGRGTGELFF. In nucleotides, the CDR3 is TGTGCCTGGAGTTCAAGCGGGAGGGGCACCGGGGAGCTGTTTTTT.

Note on this clonotype: A read error may be the cause here, since a much bigger clone is one base away. The rearrangement uses TRBV7-8 and TRBJ2-2; D is uncertain. The V gene lost 5 bases and the J gene lost 1 base, with 8 bases spanning the gap. Germline V gene sequence: CDR1 SGHVS, CDR2 FQNEAQ. This CDR3 has 14 amino acids. As DNA, the CDR3 is TGTGCCAGCAGCCATAATTGGAACACCGGGGAGCTGTTTTTT. As protein: CASSHNWNTGELFF.

The gene calls are TRBV18 and TRBJ2-1, with a tentative D call TRBD1 (5 bases). Germline CDR1 and CDR2: KGHSH and LQKENI. The CDR3 consists of 14 residues. Trimming shortened V by 0 bases and J by 10 bases, and 13 bases separated the two germline ends. CDR3 sequence (DNA): TGTGCCAGCTCACCACCGAACCAGGGCTACGAGCAGTTCTTC. Protein sequence: CASSPPNQGYEQFF.

A few counts support this clonotype. This sequence may be a read error, since a much larger clone differs from it by one base. The chain links TRBV15 to TRBJ2-5; 7 bases line up with TRBD2. The germline gives CDR1 LNHNV, CDR2 YYDKDF (reference sequence). The CDR3 has 14 amino acids. This CDR3 reads CAASKGGDQETQYF. Here the CDR3 DNA reads TGTGCCGCCAGCAAGGGAGGGGACCAAGAGACCCAGTACTTC.

This clonotype was seen more than once but under ten times. The chain couples TRBV14 to TRBJ1-1; TRBD1 might be the D (5 bases). The CDR3 is 14 residues long. Germline V lookup: CDR1 SGHDN, CDR2 FVKESK. Trimming cost V 1 base and J 5 bases, with 11 bases left between them. The CDR3 DNA sequence: TGTGCCAGCAGCCAAGGATGGAGGGGAACTGAAGCTTTCTTT. This translates into CASSQGWRGTEAFF.

This clonotype occurred a few times. This may come from a read error, since a much larger clone is one base off. This chain connects TRBV20-1 to TRBJ2-1; the match to TRBD1 covers 9 bases. The V gene's germline CDR1 is DFQATT and CDR2 SNEGSKA (reference sequence). The CDR3 has 14 amino acids. The CDR3 bases are TGCAATGCGCCCGGGACAGGGAATAACAATGAGCAGTTCTTC. Protein sequence: CNAPGTGNNNEQFF.

This clonotype was found many times. The rearrangement uses TRBV7-9 and TRBJ1-1; a weak D match, TRBD1 (5 bases). Between the trimmed V and J ends, which lost 7 bases and 5 bases, there was a span of 17 bases. CDR1 and CDR2 from the germline V gene are SEHNR and FQNEAQ (reference sequence). This CDR3 region has 14 residues. The DNA for the CDR3 is TGTGCCAGCACCGAAGGTAGGGGTTCTACTGAAGCTTTCTTT. Its translation: CASTEGRGSTEAFF. Full variable domain (rest looked up from reference TRBV7-9 and TRBJ1-1): DTGVSQNPRHKITKRGQNVTFRCDPISEHNRLYWYRQTLGQGPEFLTYFQNEAQLEKSRLLSDRFSAERPKGSFSTLEIQRTEQGDSAMYLCASTEGRGSTEAFFGQGTRLTVV.

This clonotype was detected only a few times. The V call is TRBV3-1, the J call TRBJ1-1; D gene ambiguous. CDR1 LGHDT and CDR2 YNNKEL come from the germline V gene (reference sequence). This CDR3 has 17 amino acids. Trimming stripped 1 base from V and 3 bases from J, with 18 bases between. This CDR3 is CASSQGTGRAVDTEAFF. CDR3 sequence (DNA): TGTGCCAGCAGCCAAGGGACGGGGAGGGCGGTCGACACTGAAGCTTTCTTT. The full variable domain, completed using reference TRBV3-1 and TRBJ1-1, is DTAVSQTPKYLVTQMGNDKSIKCEQNLGHDTMYWYKQDSKKFLKIMFSYNNKELIINETVPNRFSPKSPDKAHLNLHINSLELGDSAVYFCASSQGTGRAVDTEAFFGQGTRLTVV.

This clonotype was seen many times. The chain couples TRBV14 to TRBJ2-1; TRBD1 might be the D (6 bases). The V end lost 4 bases, the J end lost 1 base, and 17 bases lay between the germline ends. This CDR3 is built from 17 residues. Germline CDR1 and CDR2: SGHDN and FVKESK. CDR3 loop: CASSPSSGAGSYNEQFF. The CDR3 region has the DNA TGTGCCAGCAGCCCCTCTTCAGGGGCTGGTTCCTACAATGAGCAGTTCTTC.

Points on this clonotype: One base away lies a much larger clone, so this may be a sequencing read error. The CDR3 bases are TGTGCCAGCAGCTACCATCCGGGTTATTCACCCCTCCACTTT. Protein sequence: CASSYHPGYSPLHF. The gene calls are TRBV7-9 and TRBJ1-6, with D hard to call. The CDR3 has 14 amino acids. Trimming took 4 bases from V and 8 from J, leaving 12 bases between them. Germline assignment: CDR1 SEHNR and CDR2 FQNEAQ (reference sequence).

About this clonotype itself: This may be a read error, as it is one base from a much larger clone. The chain carries TRBV2 and TRBJ1-4, with D possibly being TRBD1 (6 bases). In germline, CDR1 is SNHLY, CDR2 FYNNEI. The V and J ends lost 5 bases and 6 bases respectively, with 13 bases between them. The CDR3 runs to 14 residues. As DNA, the CDR3 is TGTGCCAGCAGTCAACAGGGAATTCATGAAAAACTGTTTTTT. Translation: CASSQQGIHEKLFF. Full variable domain (remainder filled in from reference TRBV2 and TRBJ1-4): EPEVTQTPSHQVTQMGQEVILRCVPISNHLYFYWYRQILGQKVEFLVSFYNNEISEKSEIFDDQFSVERPDGSNFTLKIRSTKLEDSAMYFCASSQQGIHEKLFFGSGTQLSVL.

This clonotype was observed many times. V usage is TRBV10-3 and J usage is TRBJ1-2, with no clear D. In germline, CDR1 is ENHRY, CDR2 SYGVKD. The V end lost 4 bases, the J end lost 4 bases, and 4 bases lay between the germline ends. The CDR3 consists of 11 residues. The CDR3: CAISGVYGYTF. The CDR3 DNA follows: TGTGCCATCAGTGGAGTCTATGGCTACACCTTC.

This clonotype has just a few counts. The rearrangement links TRBV28 to TRBJ1-2; D is unclear. The CDR3 contains 12 residues. CDR1 is MDHEN, CDR2 SYDVKM, per germline. Trimming took 10 bases from V and 8 from J, leaving 17 bases between them. This chain's CDR3 is CATEASARGYTF. CDR3 bases: TGTGCCACTGAGGCGTCTGCCCGAGGCTACACCTTC.

This clonotype was seen repeatedly, ten times or more. The rearrangement links TRBV28 to TRBJ1-1, with 7 bases matching TRBD1. The length of the CDR3 is 17 residues. After removal of 5 bases from V and 4 bases from J, the junction contained 16 bases not matched to a gene. Germline V CDR1 and CDR2: MDHEN, SYDVKM. CDR3 residues: CASSAGNSDSGGTEAFF. Here the CDR3 DNA reads TGTGCCAGCAGTGCAGGGAACTCAGACTCAGGGGGCACTGAAGCTTTCTTT.